Described below is a single T cell receptor (beta chain) sequence and its context. The authors sequenced patients whose flow cytometry had shown CD8+CD57+ cell expansion. No therapy was given to patients before blood sampling. These data come from a study of CD8+CD57+ T cells in acquired aplastic anemia. This CDR3 region has 19 residues. The trim removed 0 bases at V and 3 bases at J, leaving 11 bases unmatched. CDR1 SGHRS and CDR2 YFSETQ come from the germline V gene. Both TCR beta VDJ combination and CDR3 sequence profiling were carried out. Genomic DNA was the template for this profiling. A single record per CDR3 protein comes from TCRdb applying MiXCR to the reads. The repertoire includes over 150,000 distinct CDR3 sequences, more than 60% of them detected once, and about 42% sits in the top ten.

The TCR was taken from a human donor with aplastic anemia. Sequencing was performed on sorted CD4+, CD8+, or CD8+CD57+ T cells (not recorded which) from PBMCs. The chain combines TRBV5-1 with TRBJ2-3; 12 bases are shared with TRBD2. CDR3 DNA sequence: TGCGCCAGCAGCTTGGTTCTAGCGGGAGGGTTCGCTGAGACAGATACGCAGTATTTT. Amino acids: CASSLVLAGGFAETDTQYF.